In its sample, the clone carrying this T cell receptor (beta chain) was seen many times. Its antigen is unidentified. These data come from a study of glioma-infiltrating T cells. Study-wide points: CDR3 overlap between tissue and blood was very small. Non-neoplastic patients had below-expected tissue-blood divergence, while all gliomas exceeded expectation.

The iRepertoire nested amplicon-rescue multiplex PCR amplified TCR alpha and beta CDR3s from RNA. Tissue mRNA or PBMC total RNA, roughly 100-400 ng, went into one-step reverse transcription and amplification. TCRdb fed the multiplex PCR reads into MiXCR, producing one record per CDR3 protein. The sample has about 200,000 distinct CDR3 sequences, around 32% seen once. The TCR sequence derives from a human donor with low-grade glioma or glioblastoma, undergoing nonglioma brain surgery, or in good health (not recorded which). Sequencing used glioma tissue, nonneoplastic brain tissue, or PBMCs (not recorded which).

The CDR3 spells CSAADRDPVTQYF. The CDR3 DNA sequence: TGCAGTGCCGCCGACAGGGACCCGGTGACCCAGTACTTC. V is TRBV20-1 and J is TRBJ2-5; 7 positions match TRBD1. The germline V gene has CDR1 DFQATT and CDR2 SNEGSKA (reference sequence). The V gene end was trimmed by 6 bases and the J gene end by 7 bases; junction bases not matched to a gene: 11. The CDR3 has 13 amino acids.